This entry is about one T cell receptor (beta chain). The record originates from a study of cytomegalovirus exposure and HLA in healthy donors. The wider study: From HLA-typed donors, an early data release held approximately 85 million unique TCRs.

J gave up 3 bases and V 4 bases, and 3 bases lay outside the gene matches. This CDR3 has 14 residues. Looked up from germline, CDR1 is SGHNT and CDR2 is YENEEA. Vbeta (60) and Jbeta (13) primers were used in the PCR. This table comes from immunoSEQ multiplex PCR, and its TCRdb copy is limited to in-frame clones, with some not included. The sample has 280,000 or so clones; 70% to 90% are singletons. The genes are TRBV11-3 and TRBJ2-1; 7 bases are shared with TRBD2. The clonotype was recovered from a woman aged 18-29 years in good health and CMV-seronegative. Material: PBMCs. For the CDR3, the DNA is TGTGCCAGCAGCTCCGGGGGGAGCTACAATGAGCAGTTCTTC. Its translation is CASSSGGSYNEQFF.